One sample yielded the 10 T cell receptor beta chains listed below, sequenced in a study of T cells in Graves' hyperthyroidism and ophthalmopathy. The CDR3 regions of TCR beta were amplified from RNA transcripts. First-round RT-PCR with HTBI primers amplified the TCR CDR3 region. TCRdb called the multiplex PCR reads again in MiXCR, with one record for every CDR3 protein. The sample includes about 46,000 distinct CDR3 sequences, over 45% seen only once; the top ten take roughly 32%. The source material was peripheral blood or thyroid tissue (not recorded which). The receptors were sampled from a woman aged 50 to 60 with Graves' hyperthyroidism.

This clonotype has ten or more counts. One junction end does not reproduce the germline sequence, and a read error may be involved. This sequence joins TRBV7-9 and TRBJ2-7; 8 nucleotides match TRBD2. The germline gives CDR1 SEHNR, CDR2 FQNEAQ (reference sequence). The CDR3 spans 15 residues. CDR3: CASSRGGQAGYEQYF. DNA of the CDR3: TGCGCCAGCAGCCGGGGGGGGCAGGCGGGGTACGAGCAGTACTTC. Supplemented by reference TRBV7-9 and TRBJ2-7, the full variable domain reads DTGVSQNPRHKITKRGQNVTFRCDPISEHNRLYWYRQTLGQGPEFLTYFQNEAQLEKSRLLSDRFSAERPKGSFSTLEIQRTEQGDSAMYLCASSRGGQAGYEQYFGPGTRLTVT.

In this sample, this clonotype turned up many times. The CDR3 region has the DNA TGCGCCAGCAGCTCCGATTTTGGACAGGGCAACGAAAAACTGTTTTTT. Its protein is CASSSDFGQGNEKLFF. The chain uses TRBV5-1 and TRBJ1-4; 8 nucleotides line up with TRBD1. With 3 bases clipped from V and 8 bases from J, the junction kept 12 bases outside the gene matches. Germline CDR1 reads SGHRS; CDR2 reads YFSETQ. The CDR3 length is 16 residues.

The chain links TRBV29-1 to TRBJ2-7; TRBD2 agrees at 8 bases. V was clipped by 1 base and J by 6 bases; unmatched bases: 5. This CDR3 is built from 13 residues. The germline V gene has CDR1 SQVTM and CDR2 ANQGSEA. The CDR3 protein is CSVEAGGVVEQYF. The CDR3 DNA reads as TGCAGCGTTGAAGCGGGAGGGGTTGTCGAGCAGTACTTC.

This clonotype is medium-sized in the sample. The chain uses TRBV24-1 and TRBJ2-7; possibly TRBD1 or TRBD2 for D (5 bases each). With 4 bases removed from V and 7 bases from J, the gap between germline ends came to 19 bases. The germline CDR1 and CDR2 sequences are KGHDR and SFDVKD. This CDR3 has 15 residues. The CDR3 loop is CATSDVGTSAGEQYF. The CDR3 DNA reads as TGTGCCACCAGTGACGTAGGGACCTCTGCTGGGGAGCAGTACTTC.

In its sample, this clonotype was seen many times. The gene calls are TRBV5-1 and TRBJ2-7; TRBD2 aligns across 7 bases. V shed 5 bases, J shed 6 bases, and the junction held 11 bases outside the gene matches. Germline-derived CDR1 and CDR2 are SGHRS and YFSETQ. The CDR3 totals 14 residues. For the CDR3, the DNA is TGCGCCAGCAGTTCCGGGACTACCTCTTCCGAGCAGTACTTC. It specifies CASSSGTTSSEQYF. The whole variable domain, remainder taken from reference TRBV5-1 and TRBJ2-7, is KAGVTQTPRYLIKTRGQQVTLSCSPISGHRSVSWYQQTPGQGLQFLFEYFSETQRNKGNFPGRFSGRQFSNSRSEMNVSTLELGDSALYLCASSSGTTSSEQYFGPGTRLTVT.

Ten or more counts support this clonotype. The chain is built from TRBV7-2 and TRBJ1-2; 10 bases are shared with TRBD1. CDR3 length equals 15 residues. J lost 7 bases, V lost 5 bases, and 10 bases had no gene match. Germline CDR1 SGHTA, CDR2 FQGNSA. The CDR3 is CASSPRQGAIGGYTF. The CDR3, as DNA: TGTGCCAGCAGCCCTAGACAGGGGGCTATTGGTGGCTACACCTTC. The variable domain in full, completed from reference TRBV7-2 and TRBJ1-2, reads GAGVSQSPSNKVTEKGKDVELRCDPISGHTALYWYRQSLGQGLEFLIYFQGNSAPDKSGLPSDRFSAERTGGSVSTLTIQRTQQEDSAVYLCASSPRQGAIGGYTFGSGTRLTVV.

On this clonotype itself: Given the absence of the conserved phenylalanine or tryptophan at the CDR3 end, a read error is likely. The DNA is omitted, as the CDR3 cannot be located on it reliably, and the CDR3 follows TCRdb's listing. This chain links TRBV7-2 with TRBJ2-5; the D call in the table, TRBD1, was not verified against the DNA. The germline V gene has CDR1 SGHTA and CDR2 FQGNSA. The CDR3 spans 12 residues, counting both ends. CDR3: CASSLLQGEDFY.

The rearrangement uses TRBV29-1 and TRBJ1-2; TRBD1 is a possible D gene (5 bases). Per the germline V gene, CDR1 is SQVTM and CDR2 is ANQGSEA. Trimming shortened V by 6 bases and J by 3 bases, and 23 bases separated the two germline ends. This CDR3 region has 16 residues. For the CDR3, the DNA is TGCAGCGTCGTTTTCGGGACTAGCGGGAGGGACTATGGCTACACCTTC. This codes for CSVVFGTSGRDYGYTF.

As regards this clonotype: Since no conserved phenylalanine or tryptophan closes the CDR3, a read error is the likely cause. V usage is TRBV29-1 and J usage is TRBJ2-2, with a possible D match to TRBD1 (6 bases). CDR3 length equals 12 residues. V was shortened by 8 bases and J by 5 bases, with 12 bases between the two germline ends. The germline V gene has CDR1 SQVTM and CDR2 ANQGSEA. The CDR3 DNA is TGCAGCAGTTTCAGGGGAACCGGGGAGCTGTTTCTT. Amino acid sequence: CSSFRGTGELFL.

This clonotype was picked up many times. The rearrangement links TRBV5-1 to TRBJ2-7, with 7 positions matching TRBD1. Looked up from germline, CDR1 is SGHRS and CDR2 is YFSETQ. V lost 3 bases, J lost 3 bases, and 15 bases stayed unmatched. This CDR3 region has 17 residues. The CDR3 here is CASSSSSRGQPIYEQYF. CDR3 coding DNA: TGCGCCAGCAGCTCCAGCTCTAGGGGACAGCCCATCTACGAGCAGTACTTC.